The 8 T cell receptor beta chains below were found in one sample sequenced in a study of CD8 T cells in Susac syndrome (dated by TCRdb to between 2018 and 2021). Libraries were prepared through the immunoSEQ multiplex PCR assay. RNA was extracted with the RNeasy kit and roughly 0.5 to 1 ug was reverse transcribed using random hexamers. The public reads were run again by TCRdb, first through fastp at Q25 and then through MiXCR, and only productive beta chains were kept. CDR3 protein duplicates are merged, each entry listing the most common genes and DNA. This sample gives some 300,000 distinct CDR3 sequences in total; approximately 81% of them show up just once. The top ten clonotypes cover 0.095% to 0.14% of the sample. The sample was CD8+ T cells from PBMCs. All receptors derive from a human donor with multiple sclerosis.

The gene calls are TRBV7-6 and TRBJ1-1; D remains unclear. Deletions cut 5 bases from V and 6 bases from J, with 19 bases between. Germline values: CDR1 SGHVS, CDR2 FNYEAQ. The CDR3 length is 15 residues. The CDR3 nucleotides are TGTGCCAGCAGCCTGTCCCCCTCGAACCGCGCTGAAGCTTTCTTT. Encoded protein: CASSLSPSNRAEAFF.

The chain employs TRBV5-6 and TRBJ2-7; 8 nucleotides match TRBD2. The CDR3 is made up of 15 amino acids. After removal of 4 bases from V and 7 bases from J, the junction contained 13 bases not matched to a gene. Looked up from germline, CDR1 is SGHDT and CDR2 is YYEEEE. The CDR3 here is CASSITGLGLGEQYF. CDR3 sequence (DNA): TGTGCCAGCAGCATAACGGGACTAGGCCTTGGAGAGCAGTACTTC.

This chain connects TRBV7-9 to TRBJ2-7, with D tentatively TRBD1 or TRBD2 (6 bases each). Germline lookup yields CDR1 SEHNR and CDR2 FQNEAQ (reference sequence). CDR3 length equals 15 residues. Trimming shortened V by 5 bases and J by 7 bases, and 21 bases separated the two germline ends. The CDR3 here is CASSPRGTHYLEQYF. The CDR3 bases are TGTGCCAGCAGCCCACGGGGGACACACTACTTAGAGCAGTACTTC. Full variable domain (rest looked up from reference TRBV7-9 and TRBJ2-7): DTGVSQNPRHKITKRGQNVTFRCDPISEHNRLYWYRQTLGQGPEFLTYFQNEAQLEKSRLLSDRFSAERPKGSFSTLEIQRTEQGDSAMYLCASSPRGTHYLEQYFGPGTRLTVT.

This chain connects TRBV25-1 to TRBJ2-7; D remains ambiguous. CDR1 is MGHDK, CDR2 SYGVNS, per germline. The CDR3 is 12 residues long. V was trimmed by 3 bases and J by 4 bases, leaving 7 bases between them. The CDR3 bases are TGTGCCAGCAGTGATAAACCATACGAGCAGTACTTC. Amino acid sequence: CASSDKPYEQYF.

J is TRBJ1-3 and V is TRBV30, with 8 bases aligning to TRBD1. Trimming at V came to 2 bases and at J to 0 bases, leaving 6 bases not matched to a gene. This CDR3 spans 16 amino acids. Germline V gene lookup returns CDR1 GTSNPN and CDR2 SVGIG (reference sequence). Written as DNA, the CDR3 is TGTGCCTGGAGTATTCAGGGGGCTTCCTCTGGAAACACCATATATTTT. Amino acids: CAWSIQGASSGNTIYF. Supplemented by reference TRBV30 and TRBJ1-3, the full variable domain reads SQTIHQWPATLVQPVGSPLSLECTVEGTSNPNLYWYRQAAGRGLQLLFYSVGIGQISSEVPQNLSASRPQDRQFILSSKKLLLSDSGFYLCAWSIQGASSGNTIYFGEGSWLTVV.

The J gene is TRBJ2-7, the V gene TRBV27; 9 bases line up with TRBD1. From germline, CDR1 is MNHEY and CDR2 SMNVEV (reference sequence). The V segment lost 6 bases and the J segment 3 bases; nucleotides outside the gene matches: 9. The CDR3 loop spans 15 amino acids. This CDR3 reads CASRFTGGPNYEQYF. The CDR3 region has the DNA TGTGCCAGCAGATTCACAGGGGGCCCCAACTACGAGCAGTACTTC.

The CDR3 DNA follows: TGCAGCGTTGGGGGAGCGTTCAATGAGCAGTTCTTC. Its translation: CSVGGAFNEQFF. V usage is TRBV29-1 and J usage is TRBJ2-1, with D possibly being TRBD2 (5 bases). V lost 4 bases and J lost 6, with 10 bases in between. Germline assignment: CDR1 SQVTM and CDR2 ANQGSEA. The CDR3 is made up of 12 amino acids.

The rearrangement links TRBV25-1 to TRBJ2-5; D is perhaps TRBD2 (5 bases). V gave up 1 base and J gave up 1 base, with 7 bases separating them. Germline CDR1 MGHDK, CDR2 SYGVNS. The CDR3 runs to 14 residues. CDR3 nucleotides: TGTGCCAGCAGTGAATTACGGGGCCAAGAGACCCAGTACTTC. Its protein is CASSELRGQETQYF.